This T cell receptor (beta chain) was recorded in a study of Graves' ophthalmopathy and Graves' hyperthyroidism. Study observations and caveats: Most expanded clonotypes in thyroid above 0.001 frequency also showed up in blood.

Transcripts of RNA were the source for amplifying TCR beta CDR3 regions. Second-round multiplex PCR came after a first-round RT-PCR that employed HTBI primers. Using its own MiXCR run on the multiplex PCR reads, TCRdb lists one record per CDR3 protein. The sample holds over a million distinct CDR3 sequences, 35% to 40% seen once. In regard to this clonotype: Its specificity is unknown.

Clinical symptoms, serum thyroxine, TRAb, thyroid ultrasound and orbital computed tomography were relied on for diagnosis. The clonotype comes from an adult man with Graves' hyperthyroidism. Sequencing input: peripheral blood or thyroid tissue (not recorded which).

The CDR3 sequence: CASSGLGGGNQPQYF. CDR3 bases: TGTGCCAGCAGTGGCTTAGGGGGCGGCAATCAGCCCCAGTACTTC. V is TRBV2 and J is TRBJ2-5; TRBD1 matches 7 bases. Germline V lookup: CDR1 SNHLY, CDR2 FYNNEI. CDR3 length: 15 amino acids. The V gene end was trimmed by 4 bases and the J gene end by 9 bases; junction bases not matched to a gene: 14.